One and the same sample provided the 29 T cell receptor beta chains below, sequenced in a study of T cell responses to AZD1222 COVID-19 vaccine (dated by TCRdb to the early 2020s). The time point label on this specimen signifies: about 28 days (+/-7) after the second vaccine dose. Libraries were constructed by the immunoSEQ multiplex PCR assay. TCRdb holds this immuneACCESS table with in-frame rearrangements only. Some clones are missing; in checked studies, unresolved V genes explain under half, and the rest has no known cause. In this sample the table shows 250,000 to 300,000 clones, 94% of which occur a single time. The ten largest account for less than 0.6% of the sample. Sequencing used peripheral blood, obtained 28 days after the second AZD1222 dose. These receptors came from an adult who received the AZD1222 COVID-19 vaccine.

V usage is TRBV28 and J usage is TRBJ1-1; D may be TRBD1 (6 bases). CDR3 length: 15 residues. V lost 6 bases to trimming and J lost 4 bases, with 18 bases between them. Germline V gives CDR1 MDHEN, CDR2 SYDVKM. CDR3 in amino acids: CASSPLQGGATEAFF. As DNA, the CDR3 is TGTGCCAGCAGCCCACTACAGGGAGGAGCCACTGAAGCTTTCTTT. The entire variable domain, with the rest obtained from reference TRBV28 and TRBJ1-1, is as follows: DVKVTQSSRYLVKRTGEKVFLECVQDMDHENMFWYRQDPGLGLRLIYFSYDVKMKEKGDIPEGYSVSREKKERFSLILESASTNQTSMYLCASSPLQGGATEAFFGQGTRLTVV.

This chain connects TRBV19 to TRBJ1-2, with D hard to call. The CDR3 covers 14 residues. V dropped 1 base and J dropped 1 base, with 7 bases sitting between them. CDR1 is LNHDA and CDR2 is SQIVND in the germline V gene (reference sequence). CDR3 sequence reads: CASSIGVGNYGYTF. The CDR3 DNA is TGTGCCAGTAGTATAGGAGTGGGTAACTATGGCTACACCTTC.

The V call is TRBV7-9, the J call TRBJ2-1, with 11 nucleotides matching TRBD2. J lost 0 bases, V lost 0 bases, and 1 base had no gene match. The length of the CDR3 is 17 residues. Germline CDR1 reads SEHNR; CDR2 reads FQNEAQ (reference sequence). The CDR3, as DNA: TGTGCCAGCAGCTTAGCGGGGACTAGCGGCTCCTACAATGAGCAGTTCTTC. It translates to CASSLAGTSGSYNEQFF. Variable domain in full (rest from reference TRBV7-9 and TRBJ2-1): DTGVSQNPRHKITKRGQNVTFRCDPISEHNRLYWYRQTLGQGPEFLTYFQNEAQLEKSRLLSDRFSAERPKGSFSTLEIQRTEQGDSAMYLCASSLAGTSGSYNEQFFGPGTRLTVL.

The V and J genes are TRBV28 and TRBJ2-7; 9 positions match TRBD2. Per the germline V gene, CDR1 is MDHEN and CDR2 is SYDVKM. The CDR3 spans 15 residues. The ends lost 5 bases at V and 6 bases at J; junction bases unmatched: 11. The CDR3 sequence is CASSPRGSGRAEQYF. CDR3 nucleotides: TGTGCCAGCAGTCCCCGGGGTAGCGGGAGAGCCGAGCAGTACTTC.

V usage is TRBV10-3 and J usage is TRBJ2-2, with TRBD1 identical over 7 bases. From germline, CDR1 is ENHRY and CDR2 SYGVKD. V shed 6 bases and J 0 bases; nucleotides not matched to a gene: 1. CDR3 length: 14 amino acids. This CDR3 reads CAIRGGANTGELFF. The CDR3 nucleotides read TGTGCCATCAGAGGGGGCGCGAACACCGGGGAGCTGTTTTTT.

V and J are TRBV9 and TRBJ1-1; D is perhaps TRBD1 (6 bases). This CDR3 region has 13 residues. CDR1 and CDR2 from the germline V gene are SGDLS and YYNGEE. The germline V and J ends were trimmed by 4 bases and 3 bases, with 10 bases remaining between them. The CDR3 reads CASSPHRDTEAFF. The DNA of the CDR3 is TGTGCCAGCAGCCCCCACAGGGACACTGAAGCTTTCTTT.

The gene calls are TRBV18 and TRBJ1-1, with unresolved D. Trimming shortened V by 3 bases and J by 1 base, and 18 bases separated the two germline ends. The germline CDR1 and CDR2 sequences are KGHSH and LQKENI. CDR3 length: 17 amino acids. The CDR3 sequence: CASSPLAGPNPNTEAFF. In nucleotides, the CDR3 is TGTGCCAGCTCACCTCTTGCCGGGCCAAACCCGAACACTGAAGCTTTCTTT.

This chain uses TRBV6-5 with TRBJ2-2; D not certain. The CDR3 covers 14 residues. The germline V and J ends were trimmed by 8 bases and 0 bases, with 10 bases remaining between them. The V gene's germline CDR1 is MNHEY and CDR2 SVGAGI. CDR3 sequence (DNA): TGTGCCAGCTTCATCGGACCGAACACCGGGGAGCTGTTTTTT. Translated: CASFIGPNTGELFF.

V and J are TRBV7-9 and TRBJ1-5, with 9 bases identical to TRBD1. The CDR3 consists of 15 residues. Germline V gives CDR1 SEHNR, CDR2 FQNEAQ (reference sequence). Trimming at V came to 5 bases and at J to 6 bases, leaving 8 bases not matched to a gene. CDR3 nucleotides: TGTGCCAGCAGCCCTCCGGGACAGGGATTTCAGCCCCAGCATTTT. This translates into CASSPPGQGFQPQHF.

A note on this clone: Different DNA sequences within this sample yield the same CDR3. V gene TRBV13 combines with J gene TRBJ2-7, with D unresolved. Trimming stripped 2 bases from V and 2 bases from J, with 7 bases between. The germline gives CDR1 PRHDT, CDR2 FYEKMQ (reference sequence). The CDR3 totals 13 residues. The CDR3 DNA reads TGTGCCAGCAGCTTACAAGGCCCCTACGAGCAGTACTTC. As protein: CASSLQGPYEQYF.

This sequence joins TRBV7-6 and TRBJ2-3; D assignment may be TRBD1 or TRBD2 (5 bases each). Trimming left V 7 bases short and J 6 bases short, with 14 bases between. There are 13 residues in the CDR3. Germline V gene sequence: CDR1 SGHVS, CDR2 FNYEAQ. Here the CDR3 DNA reads TGTGCCAGCACCCCCGACTGGGGGGATACGCAGTATTTT. Translating it yields CASTPDWGDTQYF.

This clone was recorded once. The CDR3 is CASSFSGGVEQYF. As DNA, the CDR3 is TGTGCCAGCAGTTTCAGCGGAGGAGTCGAGCAGTACTTC. The chain has TRBV12-3 or TRBV12-4 and TRBJ2-7, with D possibly TRBD2 on 5 matching bases. This CDR3 contains 13 residues. V lost 3 bases, J lost 6 bases, and 12 bases lay in between.

The chain recombines TRBV4-2 with TRBJ2-7, with 12 bases fitting TRBD2. Germline values: CDR1 LGHNA, CDR2 YNFKEQ. The CDR3 has 17 amino acids. V trimming: 4 bases; J trimming: 1 base; junction bases outside the gene matches: 8. CDR3: CASSPRTSGTSSYEQYF. CDR3 nucleotides: TGTGCCAGCAGCCCCCGGACTAGCGGGACAAGTTCCTACGAGCAGTACTTC.

The chain links TRBV5-1 to TRBJ1-3; no reliable D call. Trimming cost V 0 bases and J 4 bases, with 5 bases left between them. Germline CDR1 and CDR2: SGHRS and YFSETQ. CDR3 length: 13 residues. The CDR3 loop is CASSLEGGNTIYF. The CDR3 DNA reads TGCGCCAGCAGCTTGGAGGGAGGAAACACCATATATTTT.

This chain connects TRBV2 to TRBJ1-5; the D gene is possibly TRBD1 (5 bases). Germline values: CDR1 SNHLY, CDR2 FYNNEI. The CDR3 runs 13 residues. The V gene lost 9 bases and the J gene lost 1 base, with 10 bases spanning the gap. CDR3 sequence: CASRGWSNQPQHF. Here the CDR3 DNA reads TGTGCCAGTCGGGGGTGGAGCAATCAGCCCCAGCATTTT.

V usage is TRBV7-9 and J usage is TRBJ2-5; perhaps TRBD1 as D (5 bases). Germline CDR1 reads SEHNR; CDR2 reads FQNEAQ (reference sequence). CDR3 length: 16 residues. Trimming stripped 4 bases from V and 4 bases from J, with 19 bases between. CDR3 protein: CASSSPERGQGETQYF. The CDR3 DNA is TGTGCCAGCAGCTCCCCTGAGAGAGGCCAGGGAGAGACCCAGTACTTC.

This chain uses TRBV9 with TRBJ1-1; D is unclear. The CDR3 runs to 13 residues. Germline CDR1 SGDLS, CDR2 YYNGEE. V was shortened by 4 bases and J by 3 bases, with 10 bases between the two germline ends. The CDR3 sequence is CASSLSADTEAFF. The CDR3 DNA follows: TGTGCCAGCAGCCTATCCGCCGACACTGAAGCTTTCTTT.

The genes are TRBV4-3 and TRBJ2-3; 10 bases fit TRBD2. Germline CDR1 is LGHNA and CDR2 is YSLEER. The CDR3 consists of 16 residues. V was pared by 0 bases and J by 5 bases, with 5 bases of the junction left unmatched. In DNA, the CDR3 is TGCGCCAGCAGCCAAGAAGGGCTAGCGGGAGTAGATACGCAGTATTTT. Translation gives CASSQEGLAGVDTQYF.

This clone appeared a single time. This sequence joins TRBV5-6 and TRBJ1-5; a weak D match, TRBD1 (5 bases). V was clipped by 0 bases and J by 4 bases, with 8 bases between them. The CDR3 extends over 14 amino acids. Germline CDR1 SGHDT, CDR2 YYEEEE. CDR3 in amino acids: CASSLGGVNQPQHF. CDR3 in DNA: TGTGCCAGCAGCTTGGGGGGGGTGAATCAGCCCCAGCATTTT.

V is TRBV4-3 and J is TRBJ1-3; weak D call: TRBD1 (6 bases). In germline, CDR1 is LGHNA, CDR2 YSLEER. CDR3 length: 15 amino acids. V lost 3 bases to trimming and J lost 0 bases, with 9 bases between them. The CDR3 DNA is TGCGCCAGCAGCCAGTTACAGGGCTCTGGAAACACCATATATTTT. This gives the protein CASSQLQGSGNTIYF.

The gene calls are TRBV19 and TRBJ1-2, with D unclear. Germline V gene data show CDR1 as LNHDA and CDR2 as SQIVND (reference sequence). V was pared by 7 bases and J by 2 bases, with 11 bases between. This CDR3 has 13 amino acids. Written as DNA, the CDR3 is TGTGCCAGTACCCCGGGCCGGAACTATGGCTACACCTTC. Translating it yields CASTPGRNYGYTF.

The CDR3 sequence: CASSPTDFYGYTF. The CDR3 DNA sequence: TGTGCCAGTAGCCCGACAGACTTCTATGGCTACACCTTC. V is TRBV19 and J is TRBJ1-2, with D maybe TRBD1 (5 bases). Germline lookup yields CDR1 LNHDA and CDR2 SQIVND (reference sequence). This CDR3 is 13 amino acids long. V lost 6 bases and J 4 bases, leaving 12 bases between the germline ends.

The J gene is TRBJ2-1, the V gene TRBV11-3, with 12 bases fitting TRBD2. The V gene's germline CDR1 is SGHNT and CDR2 YENEEA. Losses at the gene ends were 7 bases for V and 3 bases for J; bases not matched to a gene: 10. The CDR3 extends over 17 amino acids. The DNA of the CDR3 is TGTGCCAGCAATCTAGCGGGAGGGCCAAGAGACTACAATGAGCAGTTCTTC. Protein sequence: CASNLAGGPRDYNEQFF.

The chain couples TRBV14 to TRBJ1-3; D gene ambiguous. Germline V gene lookup returns CDR1 SGHDN and CDR2 FVKESK. The length of the CDR3 is 11 residues. V was trimmed by 4 bases and J by 9 bases, leaving 7 bases between them. As DNA, the CDR3 is TGTGCCAGCAGCCGAGGGTTCACCATATATTTT. This encodes CASSRGFTIYF.

The rearrangement uses TRBV6-5 and TRBJ2-7, with 8 bases fitting TRBD2. Germline values: CDR1 MNHEY, CDR2 SVGAGI. The CDR3 consists of 14 residues. The trim removed 6 bases at V and 0 bases at J, leaving 4 bases unmatched. The CDR3 nucleotides are TGTGCCAGCAGAGTTAGCGGGGTCTCCTACGAGCAGTACTTC. Amino acid sequence: CASRVSGVSYEQYF.

V and J are TRBV4-1 and TRBJ2-7, with 8 bases identical to TRBD1. The V and J ends lost 1 base and 2 bases, in that order; junction bases with no gene match: 4. This CDR3 contains 15 residues. Germline loops: CDR1 MGHRA, CDR2 YSYEKL. CDR3 DNA: TGCGCCAGCAGCCAAGGTGGGACAGGTCCCTACGAGCAGTACTTC. Translated, it gives CASSQGGTGPYEQYF.

The chain employs TRBV19 and TRBJ1-5; D is undetermined. The germline V gene has CDR1 LNHDA and CDR2 SQIVND (reference sequence). The V end lost 7 bases, the J end lost 5 bases, and 21 bases lay between the germline ends. CDR3 size: 16 residues. In DNA, the CDR3 is TGTGCCAGTACCCCGAGCTTGATGGCGGTCTATCAGCCCCAGCATTTT. Translated, it gives CASTPSLMAVYQPQHF.

The V gene is TRBV9, the J gene TRBJ2-7, with D uncertain. Germline CDR1 reads SGDLS; CDR2 reads YYNGEE. With 1 base removed from V and 7 bases from J, the gap between germline ends came to 12 bases. The CDR3 sequence is 13 residues long. CDR3 bases: TGTGCCAGCAGCGTAACGGCTTATGGGGAGCAGTACTTC. Translation: CASSVTAYGEQYF.

The chain joins TRBV2 to TRBJ2-5; D perhaps matches TRBD2 (5 bases). The CDR3 has 12 amino acids. The V end was cut by 7 bases, the J end by 2 bases, with 8 bases between. Germline CDR1 SNHLY, CDR2 FYNNEI. CDR3 loop: CASKREQETQYF. In nucleotides, the CDR3 is TGTGCCAGCAAGAGGGAACAAGAGACCCAGTACTTC.